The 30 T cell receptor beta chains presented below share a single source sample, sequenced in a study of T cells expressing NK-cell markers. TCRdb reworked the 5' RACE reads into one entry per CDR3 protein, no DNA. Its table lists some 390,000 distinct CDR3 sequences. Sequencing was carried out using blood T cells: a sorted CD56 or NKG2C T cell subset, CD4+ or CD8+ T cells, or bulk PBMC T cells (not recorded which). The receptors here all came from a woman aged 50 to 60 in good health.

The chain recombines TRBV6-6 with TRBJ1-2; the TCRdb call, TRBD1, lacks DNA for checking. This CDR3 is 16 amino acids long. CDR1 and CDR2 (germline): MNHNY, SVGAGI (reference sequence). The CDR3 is CASSYTSDRGVYGYTF.

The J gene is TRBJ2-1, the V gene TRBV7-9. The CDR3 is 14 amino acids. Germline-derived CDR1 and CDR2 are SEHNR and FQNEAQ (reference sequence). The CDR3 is CASSSGGSTNEQFF.

CDR3 sequence: CASRGTGDPRNEQFF. The rearrangement links TRBV5-6 to TRBJ2-1; TCRdb reports TRBD1, a call that lacks DNA to check it against. Germline values: CDR1 SGHDT, CDR2 YYEEEE. The CDR3 has 15 amino acids.

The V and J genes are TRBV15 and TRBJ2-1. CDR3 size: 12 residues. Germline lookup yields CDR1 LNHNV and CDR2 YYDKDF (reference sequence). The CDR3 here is CATSRDQIEQFF.

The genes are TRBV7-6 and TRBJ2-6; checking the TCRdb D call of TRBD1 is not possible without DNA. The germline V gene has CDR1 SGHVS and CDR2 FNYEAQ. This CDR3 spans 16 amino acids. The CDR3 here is CASSSSSQGGANVLTF.

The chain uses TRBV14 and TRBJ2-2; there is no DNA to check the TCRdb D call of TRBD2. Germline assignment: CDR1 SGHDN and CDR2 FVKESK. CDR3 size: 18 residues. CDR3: CASSLLGSGRSSTGELFF.

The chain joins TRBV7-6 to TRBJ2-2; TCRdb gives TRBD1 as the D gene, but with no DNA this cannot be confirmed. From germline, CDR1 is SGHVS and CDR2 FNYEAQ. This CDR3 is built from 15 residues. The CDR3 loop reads CASSFRAGVTGELFF.

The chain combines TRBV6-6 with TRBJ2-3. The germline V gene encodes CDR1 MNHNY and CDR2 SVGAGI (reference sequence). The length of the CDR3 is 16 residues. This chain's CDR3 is CASSYSNVDSTDTQYF.

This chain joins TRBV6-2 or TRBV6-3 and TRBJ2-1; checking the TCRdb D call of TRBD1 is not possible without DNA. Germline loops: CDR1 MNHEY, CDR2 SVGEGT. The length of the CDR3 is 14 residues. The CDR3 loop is CASSLSTGKNEQFF.

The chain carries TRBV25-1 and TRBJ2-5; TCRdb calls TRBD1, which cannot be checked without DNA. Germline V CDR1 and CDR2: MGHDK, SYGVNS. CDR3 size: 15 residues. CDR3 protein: CASSEPGGGMKTQYF.

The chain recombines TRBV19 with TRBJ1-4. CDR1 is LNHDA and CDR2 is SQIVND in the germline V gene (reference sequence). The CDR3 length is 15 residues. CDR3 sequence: CASTLQGGIREKLFF. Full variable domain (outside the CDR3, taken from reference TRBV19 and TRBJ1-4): DGGITQSPKYLFRKEGQNVTLSCEQNLNHDAMYWYRQDPGQGLRLIYYSQIVNDFQKGDIAEGYSVSREKKESFPLTVTSAQKNPTAFYLCASTLQGGIREKLFFGSGTQLSVL.

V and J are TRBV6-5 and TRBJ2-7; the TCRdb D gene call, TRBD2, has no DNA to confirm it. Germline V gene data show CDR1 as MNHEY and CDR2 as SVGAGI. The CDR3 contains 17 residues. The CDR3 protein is CASSPGTSGSAAYEQYF.

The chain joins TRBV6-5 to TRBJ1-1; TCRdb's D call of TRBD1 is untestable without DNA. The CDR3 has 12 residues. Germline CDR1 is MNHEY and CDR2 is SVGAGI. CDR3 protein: CASSPQGTEAFF.

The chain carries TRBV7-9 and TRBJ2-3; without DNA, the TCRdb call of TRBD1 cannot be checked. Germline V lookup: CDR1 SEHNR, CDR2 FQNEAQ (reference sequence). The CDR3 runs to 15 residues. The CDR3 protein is CASSPPGQDTDTQYF.

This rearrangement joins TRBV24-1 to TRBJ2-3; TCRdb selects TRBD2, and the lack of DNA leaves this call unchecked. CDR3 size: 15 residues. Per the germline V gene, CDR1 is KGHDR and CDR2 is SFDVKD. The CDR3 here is CATSGASLATDTQYF.

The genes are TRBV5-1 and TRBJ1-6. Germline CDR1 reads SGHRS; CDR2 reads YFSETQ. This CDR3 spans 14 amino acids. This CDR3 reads CASSLGSYNSPLHF.

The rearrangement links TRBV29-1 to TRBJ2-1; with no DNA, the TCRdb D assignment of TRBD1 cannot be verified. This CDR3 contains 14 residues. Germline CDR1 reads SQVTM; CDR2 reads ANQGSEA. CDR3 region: CSVEGTGYSNEQFF.

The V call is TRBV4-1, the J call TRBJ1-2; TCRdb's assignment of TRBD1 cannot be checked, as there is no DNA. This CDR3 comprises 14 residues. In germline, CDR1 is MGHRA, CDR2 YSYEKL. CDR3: CASSRTGGLDGYTF.

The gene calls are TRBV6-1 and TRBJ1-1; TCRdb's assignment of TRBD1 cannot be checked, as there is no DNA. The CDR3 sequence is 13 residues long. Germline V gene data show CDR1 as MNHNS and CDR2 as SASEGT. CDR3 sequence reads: CASSEDWRGRAFF.

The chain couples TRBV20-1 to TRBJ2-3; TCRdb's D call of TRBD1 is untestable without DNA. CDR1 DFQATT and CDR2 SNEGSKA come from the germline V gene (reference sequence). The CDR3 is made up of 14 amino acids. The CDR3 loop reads CSARERGSTDTQYF.

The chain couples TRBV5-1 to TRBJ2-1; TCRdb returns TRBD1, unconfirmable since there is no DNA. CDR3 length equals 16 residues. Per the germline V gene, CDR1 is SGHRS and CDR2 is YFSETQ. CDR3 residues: CASSEFSRRGRNEQFF.

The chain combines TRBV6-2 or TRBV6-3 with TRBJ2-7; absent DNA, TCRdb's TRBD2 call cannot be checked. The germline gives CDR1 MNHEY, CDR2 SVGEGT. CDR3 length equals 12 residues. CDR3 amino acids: CASSRTSSEQYF.

The chain's CDR3 is CASSQDPTGHSEVGQPQHF. The chain couples TRBV3-1 to TRBJ1-5; TCRdb designates TRBD1, a call that cannot be tested without DNA. Per germline, CDR1 LGHDT and CDR2 YNNKEL (reference sequence). The CDR3 is made up of 19 amino acids.

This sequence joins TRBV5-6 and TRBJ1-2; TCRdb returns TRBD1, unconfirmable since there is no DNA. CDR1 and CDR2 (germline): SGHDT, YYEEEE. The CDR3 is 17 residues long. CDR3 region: CASNPQPQGGTWRGYTF. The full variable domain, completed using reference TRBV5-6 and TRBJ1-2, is DAGVTQSPTHLIKTRGQQVTLRCSPKSGHDTVSWYQQALGQGPQFIFQYYEEEERQRGNFPDRFSGHQFPNYSSELNVNALLLGDSALYLCASNPQPQGGTWRGYTFGSGTRLTVV.

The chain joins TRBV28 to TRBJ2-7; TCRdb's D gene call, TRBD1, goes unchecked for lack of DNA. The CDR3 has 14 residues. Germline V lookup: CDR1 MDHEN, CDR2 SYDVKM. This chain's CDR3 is CASSPGPNAYEQYF.

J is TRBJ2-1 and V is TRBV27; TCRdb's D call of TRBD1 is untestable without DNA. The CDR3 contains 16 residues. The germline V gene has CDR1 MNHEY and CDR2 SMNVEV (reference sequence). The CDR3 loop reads CASSFIGGAPYNEQFF.

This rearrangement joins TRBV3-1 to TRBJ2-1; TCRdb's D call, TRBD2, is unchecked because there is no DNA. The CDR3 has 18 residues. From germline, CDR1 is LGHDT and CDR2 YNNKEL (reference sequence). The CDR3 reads CASSWGLAGLSSYNEQFF.

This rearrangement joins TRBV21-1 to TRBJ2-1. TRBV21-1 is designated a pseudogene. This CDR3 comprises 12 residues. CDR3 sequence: CASSKPQVEQFF.

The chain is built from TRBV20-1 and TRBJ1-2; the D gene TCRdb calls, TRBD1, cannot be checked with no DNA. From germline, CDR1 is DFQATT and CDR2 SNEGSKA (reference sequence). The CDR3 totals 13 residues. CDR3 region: CSANPTGGYGYTF.

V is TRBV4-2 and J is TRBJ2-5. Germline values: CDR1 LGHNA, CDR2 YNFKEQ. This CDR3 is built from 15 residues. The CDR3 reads CASSQDTGYQETQYF.